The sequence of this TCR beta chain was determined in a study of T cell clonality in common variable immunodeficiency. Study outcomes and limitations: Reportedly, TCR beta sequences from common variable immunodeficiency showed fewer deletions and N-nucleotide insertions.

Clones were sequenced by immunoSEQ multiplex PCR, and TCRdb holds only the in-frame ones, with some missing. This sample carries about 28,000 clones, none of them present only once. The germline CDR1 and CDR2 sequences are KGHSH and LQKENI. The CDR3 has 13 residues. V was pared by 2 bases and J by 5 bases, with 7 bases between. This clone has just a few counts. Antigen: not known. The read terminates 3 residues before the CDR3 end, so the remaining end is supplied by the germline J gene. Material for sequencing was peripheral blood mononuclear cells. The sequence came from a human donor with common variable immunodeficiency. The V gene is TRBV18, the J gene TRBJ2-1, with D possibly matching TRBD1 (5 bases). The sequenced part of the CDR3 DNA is TGTGCCAGCTCACCAACAGGAAACAATGAG. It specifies CASSPTGNNE. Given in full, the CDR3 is CASSPTGNNEQFF.